The source of this TCR beta chain is a study of cytotoxic CD8 clonotypes in ibrutinib-treated CLL. Study in general: Response was recorded as partial in some 24 patients and complete in 2; at median around 68 months, approximately 14 remained remitted and approximately twelve had progressed. General observations from the study: Baseline values of clonality outstripped age-matched healthy donors and followed circulating CD8+ T-cell counts.

This CDR3 region has 16 residues. The germline V gene encodes CDR1 LGHNA and CDR2 YSLEER. The ends were cut back, 0 bases at V and 0 bases at J, with 11 bases in the middle. Profiling relied on immunoSEQ multiplex PCR, and the TCRdb table lists in-frame clones only, not all of them. The table includes 130,000 to 150,000 clones, around 93% detected once. With regard to this clone: Its antigen is not identified.

V is TRBV4-3 and J is TRBJ1-2, with a tentative D call TRBD1 (5 bases). Material: PBMCs, obtained after 12 months of ibrutinib treatment. The sequence came from a human donor with chronic lymphocytic leukemia. The CDR3 DNA is TGCGCCAGCAGCCAAGATTTCAGGGCCTCTAACTATGGCTACACCTTC. This encodes CASSQDFRASNYGYTF.